The subject of this entry is one T cell receptor beta chain. The sample is drawn from a study of T cell changes during pregnancy in multiple sclerosis. CDR3 length: 14 residues. Trimming shortened V by 5 bases and J by 1 base, and 9 bases separated the two germline ends. Germline V gene sequence: CDR1 MNHEY, CDR2 SMNVEV (reference sequence). The assay was immunoSEQ multiplex PCR, and TCRdb's table has in-frame clones only and misses some. The data contain roughly 70,000 clones, approximately 92% of them singletons. The chain links TRBV27 to TRBJ2-1; D is uncertain. Material: peripheral blood, obtained in the first trimester of pregnancy. This TCR came from a female donor with multiple sclerosis, enrolled in a pregnancy study. CDR3 sequence: CASSLEKSYNEQFF. The CDR3 nucleotides read TGTGCCAGCAGTCTAGAAAAGTCCTACAATGAGCAGTTCTTC.